The entry below describes one TCR beta chain. The target antigen is unknown. Per germline, CDR1 KGHDR and CDR2 SFDVKD. V lost 0 bases to trimming and J lost 2 bases, with 13 bases between them. This CDR3 region has 16 residues. Sequencing was performed with immunoSEQ multiplex PCR; in TCRdb, only in-frame clones are kept and a portion is missing. The sample includes around 100,000 clones, around nine tenths of them seen just once. These data are taken from a study of T cell responses to AZD1222 COVID-19 vaccine. Looking at the study overall: The analysis combined second doses at about 4 or about 12 weeks. General study points: Dominant CD4 TCR responses targeted spike regions 160-218 and 743-854.

This sample comprised peripheral blood, obtained on day 0 of AZD1222 vaccination. The clonotype comes from an adult in good health. V is TRBV24-1 and J is TRBJ2-7; D might be TRBD1 (5 bases). The CDR3 loop is CATSDLRQHGTYEQYF. For the CDR3, the DNA is TGTGCCACCAGTGATTTGCGACAGCACGGAACCTACGAGCAGTACTTC.